Shown below are 9 T cell receptor beta chains from a single sample sequenced in a study of metastatic and nonmetastatic thyroid tumors. TCRdb reprocessed the PCR reads via MiXCR. The sample consists of fewer than 35,000 clones, 10% to 11% of them appearing once. Every patient was untreated before thyroid surgery. Specimen: blood. Source of these receptors: a female donor with papillary thyroid cancer or a benign thyroid nodule (not recorded which). Some clones in this sample may be carry-over from other donors' samples.

In its sample, this clone was seen many times. The J gene is TRBJ2-1, the V gene TRBV15, with a weak D call TRBD2 (6 bases). The CDR3 has 17 amino acids. The germline V gene has CDR1 LNHNV and CDR2 YYDKDF (reference sequence). V lost 3 bases and J lost 0, with 15 bases in between. The CDR3 region is CATSRLAVMYSYNEQFF. Written as DNA, the CDR3 is TGTGCCACCAGCAGGTTAGCGGTGATGTACTCCTACAATGAGCAGTTCTTC.

This clone was counted many times. The junction departs from the called germline gene at one end, perhaps through a read error. The V and J genes are TRBV28 and TRBJ2-7; the match to TRBD1 covers 11 bases. The CDR3 has 15 residues. The V gene's germline CDR1 is MDHEN and CDR2 SYDVKM. Here the CDR3 DNA reads TGTGCCACCAGTGCTCCGGGACAGGGGGCCTACGAGCAGTACTTC. Its protein is CATSAPGQGAYEQYF.

The sample holds many counts of this clone. Relative to the germline gene, one junction end is altered; a read error may explain this. V gene TRBV6-2 or TRBV6-3 combines with J gene TRBJ2-3, with D perhaps TRBD1 (6 bases). This CDR3 is built from 17 residues. The germline V gene has CDR1 MNHEY and CDR2 SVGEGT. The CDR3: CASSYSYRDKTTGTQYF. The DNA for the CDR3 is TGTGCCAGCAGTTACTCATACCGGGACAAAACCACAGGTACGCAGTATTTT.

This clone was observed a few times. The V and J genes are TRBV6-1 and TRBJ2-5, with 7 nucleotides matching TRBD2. CDR1 is MNHNS and CDR2 is SASEGT in the germline V gene. The CDR3 length is 17 residues. V trimming: 5 bases; J trimming: 5 bases; junction bases outside the gene matches: 17. The CDR3 DNA reads as TGTGCCAGCAGTCCCCCCGGTGAGATTAGCGGGCGTGAGACCCAGTACTTC. This codes for CASSPPGEISGRETQYF.

This clone has ten or more counts. The junction does not match germline at one end; this may be a read error. The gene calls are TRBV10-3 and TRBJ1-6, with 7 bases matching TRBD1. This CDR3 is built from 16 residues. The germline gives CDR1 ENHRY, CDR2 SYGVKD. CDR3 loop: CATGEPTGPPGGNKKF. CDR3 DNA sequence: TGTGCCACCGGAGAGCCGACAGGGCCCCCAGGAGGGAACAAAAAATTT.

The chain is built from TRBV4-2 and TRBJ1-2; TRBD1 agrees at 8 bases. Per germline, CDR1 LGHNA and CDR2 YNFKEQ. The J segment lost 7 bases and the V segment lost 4 bases, leaving 11 bases of the junction unmatched. CDR3 length: 15 residues. Here the CDR3 reads CASSRLGQGEGGYTF. The DNA of the CDR3 is TGTGCCAGCAGCCGGTTAGGACAGGGCGAGGGTGGCTACACCTTC.

Many counts were recorded for this clone. The J gene is TRBJ2-1, the V gene TRBV12-3 or TRBV12-4; D gene uncertain. This CDR3 has 13 amino acids. Trimming removed 6 bases at V and 7 bases at J, with 13 bases between. CDR3 loop: CASRGPLGNEQFF. The CDR3 nucleotides read TGTGCCAGCAGGGGCCCCTTGGGAAATGAGCAGTTCTTC.

This clone occurred a few times. V usage is TRBV29-1 and J usage is TRBJ1-4, with 8 bases fitting TRBD1. V lost 7 bases, J lost 11 bases, and 12 bases stayed unmatched. The CDR3 has 13 residues. Germline-derived CDR1 and CDR2 are SQVTM and ANQGSEA. The CDR3 nucleotides are TGCAGCGCCAGGACAGGGCCCGAGGGGAAACTGTTTTTT. Its translation is CSARTGPEGKLFF.

This clone was recorded at least ten times. A much larger clone lies a single base off, so this may be a read error. The chain employs TRBV4-3 and TRBJ2-3, with a weak D call TRBD1 (6 bases). This CDR3 is built from 13 residues. V lost 3 bases and J lost 6, with 10 bases in between. Germline V gene sequence: CDR1 LGHNA, CDR2 YSLEER. CDR3 DNA: TGCGCCAGCAGCCACAGGGGCGGGGATACGCAGTATTTT. This encodes CASSHRGGDTQYF.